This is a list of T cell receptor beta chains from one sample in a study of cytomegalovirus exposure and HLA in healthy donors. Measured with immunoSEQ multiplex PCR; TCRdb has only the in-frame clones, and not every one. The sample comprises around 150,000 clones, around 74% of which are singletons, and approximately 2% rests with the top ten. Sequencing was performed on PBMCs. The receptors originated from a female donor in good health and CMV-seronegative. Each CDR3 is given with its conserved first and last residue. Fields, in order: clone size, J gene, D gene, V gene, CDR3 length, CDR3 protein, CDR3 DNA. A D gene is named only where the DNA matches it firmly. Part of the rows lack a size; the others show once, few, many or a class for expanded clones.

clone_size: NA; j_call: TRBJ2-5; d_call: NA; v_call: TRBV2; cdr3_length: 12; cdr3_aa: CASTDRGETQYF; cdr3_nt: TGTGCCAGCACTGACAGAGGGGAGACCCAGTACTTC
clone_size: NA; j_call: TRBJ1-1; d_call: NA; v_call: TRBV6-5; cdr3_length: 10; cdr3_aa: CASSPPYPFF; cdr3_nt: TGTGCCAGCAGCCCCCCTTATCCTTTCTTT
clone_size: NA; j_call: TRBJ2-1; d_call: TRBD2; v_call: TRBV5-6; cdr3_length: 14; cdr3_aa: CASTGLAKDNEQFF; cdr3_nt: TGTGCCAGCACAGGACTAGCTAAGGACAATGAGCAGTTCTTC
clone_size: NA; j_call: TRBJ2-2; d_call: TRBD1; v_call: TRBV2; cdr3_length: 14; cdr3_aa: CASNWQGDTGELFF; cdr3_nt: TGTGCCAGCAACTGGCAGGGGGACACCGGGGAGCTGTTTTTT
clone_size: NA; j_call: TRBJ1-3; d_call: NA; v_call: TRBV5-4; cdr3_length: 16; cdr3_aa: CASSLDLSPSGNTIYF; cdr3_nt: TGTGCCAGCAGCTTGGATCTGTCCCCTTCGGGAAACACCATATATTTT
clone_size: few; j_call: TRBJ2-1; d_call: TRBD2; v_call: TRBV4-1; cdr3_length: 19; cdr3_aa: CASSQAPGTSGSPYNEQFF; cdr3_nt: TGCGCCAGCAGCCAAGCTCCCGGGACTAGCGGGAGTCCGTACAATGAGCAGTTCTTC
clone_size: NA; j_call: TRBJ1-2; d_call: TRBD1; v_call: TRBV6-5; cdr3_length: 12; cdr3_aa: CASSETGYGYTF; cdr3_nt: TGTGCCAGCAGTGAGACAGGGTATGGCTACACCTTC
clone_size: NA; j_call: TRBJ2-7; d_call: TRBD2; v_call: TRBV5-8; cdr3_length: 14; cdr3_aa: CASIYSGSWGEQYF; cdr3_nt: TGTGCCAGCATCTATAGCGGGAGCTGGGGCGAGCAGTACTTC
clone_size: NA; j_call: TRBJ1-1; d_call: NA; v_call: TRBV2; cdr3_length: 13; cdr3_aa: CASSEESGTEAFF; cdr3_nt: TGTGCCAGCAGTGAAGAGTCGGGGACTGAAGCTTTCTTT
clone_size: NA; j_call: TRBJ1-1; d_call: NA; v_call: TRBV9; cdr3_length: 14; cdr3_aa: CASSVVGQNTEAFF; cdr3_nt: TGTGCCAGCAGCGTAGTGGGACAGAACACTGAAGCTTTCTTT
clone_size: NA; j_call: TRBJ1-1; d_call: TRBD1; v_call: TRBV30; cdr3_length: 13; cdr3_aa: CAFSPSGGLRAFF; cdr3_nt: TGTGCCTTTTCCCCGTCAGGGGGCTTAAGAGCTTTCTTT
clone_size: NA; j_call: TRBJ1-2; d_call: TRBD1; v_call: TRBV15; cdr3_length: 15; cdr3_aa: CATSRDRQGADGYTF; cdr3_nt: TGTGCCACCAGCAGAGATAGGCAGGGGGCCGATGGCTACACCTTC
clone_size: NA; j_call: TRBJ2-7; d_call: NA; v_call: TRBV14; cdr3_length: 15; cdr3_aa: CASSQAPGNTYEQYF; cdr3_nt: TGTGCCAGCAGCCAAGCCCCAGGGAACACCTACGAGCAGTACTTC
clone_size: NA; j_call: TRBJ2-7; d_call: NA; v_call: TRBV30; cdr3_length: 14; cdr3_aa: CAWTVDSLAYEQYF; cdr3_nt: TGTGCCTGGACCGTGGACAGCCTTGCCTACGAGCAGTACTTC
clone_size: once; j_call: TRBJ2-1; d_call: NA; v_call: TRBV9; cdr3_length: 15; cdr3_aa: CASSVVPGIYNEQFF; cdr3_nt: TGTGCCAGCAGCGTAGTTCCAGGGATTTACAATGAGCAGTTCTTC
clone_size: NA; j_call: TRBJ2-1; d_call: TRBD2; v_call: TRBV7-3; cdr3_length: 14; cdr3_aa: CASSQGLAGAEQFF; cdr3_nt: TGTGCCAGCAGCCAGGGACTAGCGGGAGCTGAGCAGTTCTTC
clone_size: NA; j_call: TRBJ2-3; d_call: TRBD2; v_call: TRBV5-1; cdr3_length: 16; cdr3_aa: CASSLGDYSSTDTQYF; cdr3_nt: TGCGCCAGCAGCTTGGGGGACTACTCTAGCACAGATACGCAGTATTTT
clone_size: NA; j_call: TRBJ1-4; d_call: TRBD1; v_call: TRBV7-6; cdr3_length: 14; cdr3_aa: CASSDRGLGEKLFF; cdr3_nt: TGTGCCAGCAGCGACAGGGGGCTTGGTGAAAAACTGTTTTTT
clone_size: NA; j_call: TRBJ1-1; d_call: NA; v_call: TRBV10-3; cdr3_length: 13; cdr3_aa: CAITQGGVTEAFF; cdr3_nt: TGTGCCATCACCCAGGGAGGAGTAACTGAAGCTTTCTTT
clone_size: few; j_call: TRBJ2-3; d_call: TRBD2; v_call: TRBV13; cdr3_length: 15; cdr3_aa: CASSQSGLAGDTQYF; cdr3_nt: TGTGCCAGCAGCCAAAGTGGTCTAGCGGGAGATACGCAGTATTTT
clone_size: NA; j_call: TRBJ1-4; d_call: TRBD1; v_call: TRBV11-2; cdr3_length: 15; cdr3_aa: CASSSPGQGNEKLFF; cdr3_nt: TGTGCCAGCAGCTCTCCGGGACAGGGTAATGAAAAACTGTTTTTT
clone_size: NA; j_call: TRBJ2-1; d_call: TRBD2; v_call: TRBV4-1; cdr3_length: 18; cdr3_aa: CASSQVRPTAGAYNEQFF; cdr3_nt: TGCGCCAGCAGCCAAGTTCGGCCCACAGCGGGAGCCTACAATGAGCAGTTCTTC
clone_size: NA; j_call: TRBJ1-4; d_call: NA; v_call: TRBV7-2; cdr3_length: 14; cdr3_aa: CASSSQATNEKLFF; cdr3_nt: TGTGCCAGCAGCTCCCAGGCAACTAATGAAAAACTGTTTTTT
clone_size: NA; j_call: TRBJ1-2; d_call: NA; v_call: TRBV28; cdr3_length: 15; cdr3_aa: CASSPPQGANYGYTF; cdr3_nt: TGTGCCAGCAGTCCCCCACAGGGTGCTAACTATGGCTACACCTTC
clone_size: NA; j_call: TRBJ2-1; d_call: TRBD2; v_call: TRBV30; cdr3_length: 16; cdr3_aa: CAWSIKSGRGYNEQFF; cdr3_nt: TGTGCCTGGAGTATTAAAAGCGGGAGGGGATATAATGAGCAGTTCTTC
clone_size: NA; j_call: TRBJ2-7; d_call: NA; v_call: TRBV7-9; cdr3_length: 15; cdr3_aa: CSSSLAVFTSSEQYF; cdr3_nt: TGTTCCAGCAGCTTAGCGGTTTTCACCTCCAGCGAGCAGTACTTC
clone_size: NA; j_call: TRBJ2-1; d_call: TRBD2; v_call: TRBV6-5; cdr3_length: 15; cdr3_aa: CASSYSGREREGLLF; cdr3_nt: TGTGCCAGCAGTTACTCGGGACGGGAGCGGGAGGGCCTTCTCTTC
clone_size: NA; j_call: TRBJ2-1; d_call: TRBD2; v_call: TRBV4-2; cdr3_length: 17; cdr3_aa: CASSPHGLAGIYNERFF; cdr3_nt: TGTGCCAGCAGCCCTCACGGACTAGCGGGGATATACAATGAGCGGTTCTTC